Following are 9 T cell receptor beta chains from one sample sequenced in a study of cytomegalovirus exposure and HLA in healthy donors. The PCR employed 60 Vbeta primers together with 13 Jbeta primers. The data were produced by immunoSEQ multiplex PCR, yet TCRdb's version contains in-frame clones alone and is incomplete. The sample comprises over 100,000 clones, about 74% of which are singletons, and 2.7% rests with the top ten. The sample taken for sequencing was PBMCs. The receptor source for this set is a female donor in good health and CMV-seronegative.

The chain recombines TRBV15 with TRBJ1-2, with unresolved D. Germline-derived CDR1 and CDR2 are LNHNV and YYDKDF (reference sequence). Trimming removed 0 bases at V and 4 bases at J, with 12 bases between. CDR3 size: 15 residues. Written as DNA, the CDR3 is TGTGCCACCAGCAGAGATGCAGACATCCTCTATGGCTACACCTTC. Amino acids: CATSRDADILYGYTF.

The chain carries TRBV10-3 and TRBJ2-2; 8 nucleotides align to TRBD2. The CDR3 has 15 residues. Unmatched junction bases numbered 6, after V lost 3 bases and J lost 6 bases. Germline V gene sequence: CDR1 ENHRY, CDR2 SYGVKD. The CDR3, as DNA: TGTGCCATCAGTGAAGAAGCGGGGGTGGCCGGGGAGCTGTTTTTT. It encodes CAISEEAGVAGELFF.

This clone is a singleton in its sample. The same CDR3 also results from other DNA sequences found in this sample. The rearrangement joins TRBV7-6 to TRBJ1-5; 8 nucleotides line up with TRBD1. This CDR3 contains 15 residues. Trimming cost V 3 bases and J 7 bases; bases outside gene matches: 8. Germline CDR1 and CDR2: SGHVS and FNYEAQ. The CDR3 protein is CASSLDDRGGQPQHF. The CDR3 nucleotides read TGTGCCAGCAGCTTGGACGACAGGGGCGGACAGCCCCAGCATTTT.

This clone has just one count. The chain carries TRBV7-9 and TRBJ1-1; D gene uncertain. Germline CDR1 is SEHNR and CDR2 is FQNEAQ (reference sequence). The V and J ends lost 3 bases and 10 bases respectively, with 12 bases between them. CDR3 length: 12 amino acids. Here the CDR3 DNA reads TGTGCCAGCAGCTTGCTCCCCCGCGGAGCTTTCTTT. Amino acid sequence: CASSLLPRGAFF.

V gene TRBV12-1 combines with J gene TRBJ2-1; whether TRBD2, the table's D call, matches the DNA was not checked. TRBV12-1 counts as a pseudogene. This CDR3 has 21 amino acids. The CDR3 region is CASSFAKPGLAGVFPYNEQFF. CDR3 nucleotide sequence: TGTGCCAGCAGCTTTGCCAAACCGGGACTAGCGGGGGTCTTTCCCTACAATGAGCAGTTCTTC.

This clone was counted a few times. The chain has TRBV7-9 and TRBJ2-7, with D maybe TRBD1 (5 bases). The CDR3 consists of 13 residues. Germline V CDR1 and CDR2: SEHNR, FQNEAQ (reference sequence). V was cut by 5 bases and J by 3 bases, with 11 bases left in between. This CDR3 is CASSQQGDYEQYF. CDR3 nucleotides: TGTGCCAGCAGCCAACAAGGGGACTACGAGCAGTACTTC.

The V call is TRBV20-1, the J call TRBJ1-2, with D hard to call. Germline loops: CDR1 DFQATT, CDR2 SNEGSKA (reference sequence). Deletions cut 4 bases from V and 6 bases from J, with 9 bases between. The CDR3 extends over 11 amino acids. The CDR3 is CSATLSDGYTF. In DNA form, the CDR3 reads TGCAGTGCTACTCTGTCAGATGGCTACACCTTC.

This chain links TRBV12-5 with TRBJ2-7; 11 nucleotides match TRBD2. The J segment lost 0 bases and the V segment lost 7 bases, leaving 5 bases of the junction unmatched. Germline V lookup: CDR1 LGHNT, CDR2 FRNRAP. This CDR3 spans 15 amino acids. CDR3 in amino acids: CASAQLAGASYEQYF. Here the CDR3 DNA reads TGTGCTAGTGCCCAACTAGCGGGGGCCTCCTACGAGCAGTACTTC. Together with reference TRBV12-5 and TRBJ2-7, the CDR3 gives the full variable domain: DARVTQTPRHKVTEMGQEVTMRCQPILGHNTVFWYRQTMMQGLELLAYFRNRAPLDDSGMPKDRFSAEMPDATLATLKIQPSEPRDSAVYFCASAQLAGASYEQYFGPGTRLTVT.

The chain links TRBV19 to TRBJ1-5; 7 bases match TRBD1. Germline CDR1 and CDR2: LNHDA and SQIVND (reference sequence). The CDR3 consists of 14 residues. J was trimmed by 0 bases and V by 9 bases; bases with no gene match: 5. The CDR3 region has the DNA TGTGCCAGCAAACAGGGGTATAGCAATCAGCCCCAGCATTTT. This encodes CASKQGYSNQPQHF.